This TCR beta chain derives from a study of T-cell reconstitution after alpha-beta-depleted transplantation in children. The germline V and J ends were trimmed by 5 bases and 2 bases, with 10 bases remaining between them. Germline CDR1 reads WNHNN; CDR2 reads SYGVQD (reference sequence). The CDR3 covers 13 residues. Study outcomes and limitations: The study reportedly traced alpha-beta T cells about two months after transplant to several hundred expanded graft clones.

In regard to this clonotype: Its antigen is still unknown.

During its preparation, the TCRbeta library received unique molecular identifiers. One entry per CDR3 protein results from TCRdb running MiXCR on the PCR reads. The table shows some 830,000 distinct CDR3 sequences, with roughly 16% occurring only once. The sample in question was PBMCs, mostly from graft donor cells, obtained 360 days after TCRalphabeta/CD19-depleted stem cell transplant. The TCR sequence derives from a male patient younger than 18 who had a stem cell transplant for acute lymphoblastic leukemia, so the T cells may come from the graft donor. The chain combines TRBV10-1 with TRBJ2-7, with a tentative D call TRBD1 (5 bases). The CDR3 protein is CASSTGTPYEQYF. CDR3 nucleotide sequence: TGCGCCAGCAGTACAGGAACCCCCTACGAGCAGTACTTC.